This TCR beta chain stems from a study of regulatory T cells in long-lasting Graves disease. Study overall: Over-5-year antithyroid drug use with positive TSH receptor antibodies defined persistent Graves' disease in the study. Study-level findings and limits: What was studied was peripheral blood only, and not thyroid tissue.

Trimming took 5 bases from V and 5 from J; bases not matched to a gene: 13. This CDR3 is 16 amino acids long. From germline, CDR1 is SEHNR and CDR2 FQNEAQ (reference sequence). As to this clonotype: What it binds is not known.

Time point meaning: persistent/refractory GD, antithyroid drugs over 5 years with positive TRAb. Making the TCR library involved RNA that had been extracted from PBMCs. To make TCR beta libraries, researchers used iRepertoire HTBI primers and Arm-PCR of CDR3 regions. TCRdb re-called the multiplex PCR reads with MiXCR, one entry per CDR3 protein. Of 700,000 or so distinct CDR3 sequences in the sample, 25% to 35% were seen once. This receptor was identified in a female donor with Graves disease. The sequencing used peripheral blood mononuclear cells (PBMCs), collected when the disease was refractory, from a patient treated with antithyroid drugs. The V and J genes are TRBV7-9 and TRBJ2-5; 8 nucleotides agree with TRBD2. CDR3 sequence: CASSIPSGGRMETQYF. DNA of the CDR3: TGTGCCAGCAGCATTCCATCGGGCGGGAGGATGGAGACCCAGTACTTC.